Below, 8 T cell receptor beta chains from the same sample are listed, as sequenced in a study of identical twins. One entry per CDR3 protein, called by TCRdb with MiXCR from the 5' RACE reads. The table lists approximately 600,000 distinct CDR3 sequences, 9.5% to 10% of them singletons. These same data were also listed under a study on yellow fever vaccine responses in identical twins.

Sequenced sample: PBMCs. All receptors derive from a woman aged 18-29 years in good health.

The CDR3 DNA reads TGTGCCTGGAGTGTACAGGCGGTCCCTAATGAAAAACTGTTTTTT. Translating gives CAWSVQAVPNEKLFF. The J gene is TRBJ1-4, the V gene TRBV30, with D maybe TRBD1 (5 bases). Germline CDR1 reads GTSNPN; CDR2 reads SVGIG (reference sequence). V lost 0 bases and J 3 bases, leaving 11 bases between the germline ends. The length of the CDR3 is 15 residues.

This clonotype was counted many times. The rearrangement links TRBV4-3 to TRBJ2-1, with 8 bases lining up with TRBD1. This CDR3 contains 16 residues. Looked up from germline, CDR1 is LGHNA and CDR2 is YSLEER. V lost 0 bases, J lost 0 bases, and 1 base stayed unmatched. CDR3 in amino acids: CASSQDTGGSYNEQFF. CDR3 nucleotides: TGCGCCAGCAGCCAAGATACAGGGGGCTCCTACAATGAGCAGTTCTTC.

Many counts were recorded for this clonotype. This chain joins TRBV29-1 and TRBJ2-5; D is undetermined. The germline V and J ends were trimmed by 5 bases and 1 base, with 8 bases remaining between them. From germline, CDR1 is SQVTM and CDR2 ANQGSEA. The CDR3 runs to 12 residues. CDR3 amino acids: CSVRRTQETQYF. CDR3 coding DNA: TGCAGCGTTCGGAGAACCCAAGAGACCCAGTACTTC.

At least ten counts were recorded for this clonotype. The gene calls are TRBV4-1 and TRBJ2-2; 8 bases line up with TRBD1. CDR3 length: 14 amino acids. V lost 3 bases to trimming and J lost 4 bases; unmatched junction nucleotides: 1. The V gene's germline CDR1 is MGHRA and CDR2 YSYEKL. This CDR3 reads CASSQDRVTGELFF. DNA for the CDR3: TGCGCCAGCAGCCAGGACAGGGTCACCGGGGAGCTGTTTTTT.

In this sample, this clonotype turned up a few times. DNA for the CDR3: TGTGCCAGCAGCCCTGTTGGTTCGAACCAAGAGACCCAGTACTTC. The encoded protein is CASSPVGSNQETQYF. The chain has TRBV5-5 and TRBJ2-5; D ambiguous. Trimming took off 4 bases at V and 0 bases at J, with 13 bases between the two ends. The CDR3 loop spans 15 amino acids. The germline V gene has CDR1 SGHKS and CDR2 YYEKEE (reference sequence).

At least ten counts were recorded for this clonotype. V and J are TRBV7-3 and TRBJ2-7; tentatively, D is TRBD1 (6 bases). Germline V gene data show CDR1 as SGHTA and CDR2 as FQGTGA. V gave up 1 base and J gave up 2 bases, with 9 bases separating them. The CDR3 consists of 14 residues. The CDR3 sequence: CASSLKGGPYEQYF. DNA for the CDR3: TGTGCCAGCAGCTTAAAAGGGGGACCCTACGAGCAGTACTTC.

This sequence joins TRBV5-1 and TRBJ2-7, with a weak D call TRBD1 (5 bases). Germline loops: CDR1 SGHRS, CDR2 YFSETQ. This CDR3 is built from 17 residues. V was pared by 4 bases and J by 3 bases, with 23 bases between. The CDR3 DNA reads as TGCGCCAGCAGCCGCTCACAGGCGGACCAACTCCACTACGAGCAGTACTTC. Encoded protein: CASSRSQADQLHYEQYF.

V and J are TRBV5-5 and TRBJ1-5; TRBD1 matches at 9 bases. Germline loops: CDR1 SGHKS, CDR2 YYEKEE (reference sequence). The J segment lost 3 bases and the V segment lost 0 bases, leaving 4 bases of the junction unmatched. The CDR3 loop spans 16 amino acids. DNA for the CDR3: TGTGCCAGCAGCTTGGCGGACAGGGGTAACAATCAGCCCCAGCATTTT. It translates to CASSLADRGNNQPQHF.